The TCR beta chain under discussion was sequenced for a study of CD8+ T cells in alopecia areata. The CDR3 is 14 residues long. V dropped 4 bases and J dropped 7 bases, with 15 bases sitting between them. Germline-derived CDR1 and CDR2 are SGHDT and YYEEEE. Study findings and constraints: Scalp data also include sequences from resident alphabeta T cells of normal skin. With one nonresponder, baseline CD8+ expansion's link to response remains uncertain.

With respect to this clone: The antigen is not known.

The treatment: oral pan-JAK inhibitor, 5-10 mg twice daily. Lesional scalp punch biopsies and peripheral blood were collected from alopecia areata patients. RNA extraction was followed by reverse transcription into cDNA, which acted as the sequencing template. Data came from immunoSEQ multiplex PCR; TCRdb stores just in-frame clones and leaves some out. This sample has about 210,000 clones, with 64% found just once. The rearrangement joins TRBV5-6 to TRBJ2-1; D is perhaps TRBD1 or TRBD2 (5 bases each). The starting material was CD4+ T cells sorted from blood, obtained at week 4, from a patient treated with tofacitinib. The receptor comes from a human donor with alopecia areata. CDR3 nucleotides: TGTGCCAGCAGCCCGGGACGGGATAGGAATGAGCAGTTCTTC. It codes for CASSPGRDRNEQFF.